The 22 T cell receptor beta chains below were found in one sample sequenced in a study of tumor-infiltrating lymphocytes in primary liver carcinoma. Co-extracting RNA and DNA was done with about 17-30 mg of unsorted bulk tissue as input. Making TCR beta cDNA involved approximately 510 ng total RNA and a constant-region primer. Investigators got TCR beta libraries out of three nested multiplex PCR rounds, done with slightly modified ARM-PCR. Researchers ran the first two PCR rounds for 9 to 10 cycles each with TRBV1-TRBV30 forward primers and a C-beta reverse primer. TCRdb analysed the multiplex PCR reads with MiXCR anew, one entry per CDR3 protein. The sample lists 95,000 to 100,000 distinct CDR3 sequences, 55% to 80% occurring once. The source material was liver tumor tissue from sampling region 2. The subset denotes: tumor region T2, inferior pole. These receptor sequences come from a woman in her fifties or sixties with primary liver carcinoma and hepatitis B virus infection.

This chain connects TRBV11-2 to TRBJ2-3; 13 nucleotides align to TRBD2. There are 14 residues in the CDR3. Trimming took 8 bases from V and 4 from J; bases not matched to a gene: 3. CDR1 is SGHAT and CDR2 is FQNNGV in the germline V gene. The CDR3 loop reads CASSGLAGPDTQYF. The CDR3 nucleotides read TGTGCCAGCTCGGGACTAGCGGGACCAGATACGCAGTATTTT.

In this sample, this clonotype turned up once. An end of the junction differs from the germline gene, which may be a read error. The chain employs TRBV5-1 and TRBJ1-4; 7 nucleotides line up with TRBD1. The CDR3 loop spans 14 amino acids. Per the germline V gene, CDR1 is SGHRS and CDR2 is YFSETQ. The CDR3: CANSVGQVNEKLFF. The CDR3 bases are TGCGCCAACAGCGTAGGACAGGTTAATGAAAAACTGTTTTTT.

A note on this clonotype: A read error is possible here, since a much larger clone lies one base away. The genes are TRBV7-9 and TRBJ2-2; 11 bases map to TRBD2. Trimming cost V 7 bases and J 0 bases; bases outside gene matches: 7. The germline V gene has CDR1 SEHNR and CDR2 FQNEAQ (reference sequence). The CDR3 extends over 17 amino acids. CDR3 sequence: CASTSSGRPANTGELFF. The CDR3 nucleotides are TGTGCCAGCACTTCTAGCGGGAGGCCCGCGAACACCGGGGAGCTGTTTTTT.

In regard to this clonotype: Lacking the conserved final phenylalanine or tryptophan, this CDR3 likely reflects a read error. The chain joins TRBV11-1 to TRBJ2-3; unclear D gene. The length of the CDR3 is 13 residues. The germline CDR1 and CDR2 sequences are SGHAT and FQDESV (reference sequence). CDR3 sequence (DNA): TGTGCCAGCAGCATCGGACGTACAGATGCGCAGTATCTT. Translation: CASSIGRTDAQYL.

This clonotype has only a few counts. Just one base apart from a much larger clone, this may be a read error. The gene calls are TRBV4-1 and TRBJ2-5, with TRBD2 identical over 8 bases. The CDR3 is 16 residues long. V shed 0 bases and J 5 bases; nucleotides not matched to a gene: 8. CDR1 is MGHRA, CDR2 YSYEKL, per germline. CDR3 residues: CASSQDWTSSGETQYF. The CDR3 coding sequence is TGCGCCAGCAGCCAAGATTGGACTAGCAGTGGGGAGACCCAGTACTTC.

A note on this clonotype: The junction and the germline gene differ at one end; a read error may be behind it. CDR3 in DNA: TGTGCCAACAGTTACGGGCGTGAGGGGTATGAGCAGTTCTTC. Protein product: CANSYGREGYEQFF. The chain links TRBV6-5 to TRBJ2-1; D is perhaps TRBD1 or TRBD2 (5 bases each). Germline values: CDR1 MNHEY, CDR2 SVGAGI. The CDR3 has 14 residues.

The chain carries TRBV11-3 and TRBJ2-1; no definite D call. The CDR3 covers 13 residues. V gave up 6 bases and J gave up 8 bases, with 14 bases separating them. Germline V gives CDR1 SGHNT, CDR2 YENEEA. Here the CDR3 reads CASSWGSNDEQFF. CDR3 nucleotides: TGTGCCAGCAGTTGGGGATCTAACGATGAGCAGTTCTTC.

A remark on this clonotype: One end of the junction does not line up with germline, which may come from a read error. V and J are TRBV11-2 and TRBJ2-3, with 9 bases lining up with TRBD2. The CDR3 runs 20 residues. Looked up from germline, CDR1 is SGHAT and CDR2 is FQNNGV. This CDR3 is CASNLDLSELAGEGIDTQYF. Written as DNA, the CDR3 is TGTGCCAGCAACTTAGATCTAAGTGAGTTAGCGGGAGAAGGGATAGATACGCAATATTTT.

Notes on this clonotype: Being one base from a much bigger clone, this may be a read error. CDR3 sequence: CAIRESTGPAAAIF. CDR3 DNA sequence: TGTGCCATCAGAGAGAGTACAGGGCCCGCGGCGGCTATCTTC. The V and J genes are TRBV10-3 and TRBJ1-2; D perhaps matches TRBD1 (6 bases). The CDR3 extends over 14 amino acids. The germline CDR1 and CDR2 sequences are ENHRY and SYGVKD.

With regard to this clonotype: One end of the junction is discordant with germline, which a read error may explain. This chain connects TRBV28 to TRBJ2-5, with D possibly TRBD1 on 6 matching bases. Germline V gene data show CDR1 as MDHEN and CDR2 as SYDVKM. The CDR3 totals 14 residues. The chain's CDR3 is CTSSFGQGSGTQYF. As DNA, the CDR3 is TGTACCAGCAGTTTCGGGCAGGGGTCCGGGACCCAGTACTTC.

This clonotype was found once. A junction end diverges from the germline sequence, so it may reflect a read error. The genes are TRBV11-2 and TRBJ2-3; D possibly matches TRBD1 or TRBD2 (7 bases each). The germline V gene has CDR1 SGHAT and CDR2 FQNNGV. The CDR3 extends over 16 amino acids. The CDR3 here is CARSLGEGASTDTQYF. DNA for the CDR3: TGTGCCAGGAGCTTAGGGGAGGGGGCCTCCACAGATACGCAGTATTTC.

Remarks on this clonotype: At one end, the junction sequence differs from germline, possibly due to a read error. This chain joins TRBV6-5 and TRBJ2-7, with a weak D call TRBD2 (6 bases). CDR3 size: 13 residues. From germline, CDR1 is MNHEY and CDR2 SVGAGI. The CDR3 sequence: CAISYIGGYEQYF. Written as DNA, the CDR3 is TGTGCCATCAGTTACATCGGGGGCTACGAGCAGTACTTC.

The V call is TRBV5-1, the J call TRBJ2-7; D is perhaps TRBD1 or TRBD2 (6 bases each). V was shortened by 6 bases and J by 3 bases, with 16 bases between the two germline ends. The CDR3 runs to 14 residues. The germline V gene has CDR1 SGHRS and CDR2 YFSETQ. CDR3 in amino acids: CASIRGAPHYEQYF. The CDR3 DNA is TGCGCCAGCATAAGGGGGGCCCCGCACTACGAGCAGTACTTC.

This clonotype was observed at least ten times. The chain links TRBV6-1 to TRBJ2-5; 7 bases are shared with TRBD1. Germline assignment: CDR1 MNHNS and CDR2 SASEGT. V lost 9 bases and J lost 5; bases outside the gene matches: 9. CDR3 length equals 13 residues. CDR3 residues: CASRTGQPETQYF. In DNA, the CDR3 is TGTGCCAGTAGAACGGGACAGCCGGAGACCCAGTACTTC.

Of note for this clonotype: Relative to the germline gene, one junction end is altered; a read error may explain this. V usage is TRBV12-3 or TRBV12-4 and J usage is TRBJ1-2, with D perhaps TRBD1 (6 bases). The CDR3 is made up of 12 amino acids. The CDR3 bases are TGTGCCAGCAGCCGGGACATGCAGGGCTACACGTTC. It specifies CASSRDMQGYTF.

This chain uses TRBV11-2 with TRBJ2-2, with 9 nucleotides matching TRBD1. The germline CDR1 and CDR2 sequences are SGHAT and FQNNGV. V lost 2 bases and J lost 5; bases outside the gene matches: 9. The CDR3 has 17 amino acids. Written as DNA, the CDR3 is TGTGCCAGCAGCTTACGACCGGGACAGGGTGGTACCGGGGAGCTGTTTTTT. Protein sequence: CASSLRPGQGGTGELFF.

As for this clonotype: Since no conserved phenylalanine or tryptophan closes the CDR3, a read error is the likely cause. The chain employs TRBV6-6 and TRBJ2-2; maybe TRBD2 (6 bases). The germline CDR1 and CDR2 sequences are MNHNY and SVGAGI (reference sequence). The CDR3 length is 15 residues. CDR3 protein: CASLGSSGLTGELFS. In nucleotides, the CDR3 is TGTGCCAGCCTCGGGTCCAGCGGGCTAACCGGGGAACTGTTTTCT.

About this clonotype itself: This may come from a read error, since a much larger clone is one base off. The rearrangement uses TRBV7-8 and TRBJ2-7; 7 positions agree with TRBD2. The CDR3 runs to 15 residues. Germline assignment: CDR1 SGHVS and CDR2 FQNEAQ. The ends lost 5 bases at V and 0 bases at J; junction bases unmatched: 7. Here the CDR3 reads CASSNPQRGSYEQYF. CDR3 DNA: TGTGCCAGCAGCAATCCCCAGCGGGGCTCCTACGAGCAGTACTTC.

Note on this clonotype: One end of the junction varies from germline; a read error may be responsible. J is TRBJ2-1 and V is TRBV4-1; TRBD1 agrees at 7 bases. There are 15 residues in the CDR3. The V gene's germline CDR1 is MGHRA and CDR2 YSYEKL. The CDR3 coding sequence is TGCGCCAGCAACCAAGCAGACAGGGTGCGGAATGAGCAGTTCTTC. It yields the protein CASNQADRVRNEQFF.

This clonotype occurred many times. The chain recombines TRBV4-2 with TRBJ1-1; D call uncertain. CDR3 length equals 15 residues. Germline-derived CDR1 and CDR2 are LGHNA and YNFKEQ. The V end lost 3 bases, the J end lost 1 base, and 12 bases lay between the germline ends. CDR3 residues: CASSHGGGGNTEAFF. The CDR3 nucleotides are TGTGCCAGCAGCCACGGTGGTGGCGGGAACACTGAAGCTTTCTTT.

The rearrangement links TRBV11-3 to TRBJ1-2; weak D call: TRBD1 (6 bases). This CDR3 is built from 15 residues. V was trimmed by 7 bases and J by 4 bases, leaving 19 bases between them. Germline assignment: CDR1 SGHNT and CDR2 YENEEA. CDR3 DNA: TGTGCCAGCAACCCGCGACCAGACAGGCGCTATGGCTACACCTTC. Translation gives CASNPRPDRRYGYTF.

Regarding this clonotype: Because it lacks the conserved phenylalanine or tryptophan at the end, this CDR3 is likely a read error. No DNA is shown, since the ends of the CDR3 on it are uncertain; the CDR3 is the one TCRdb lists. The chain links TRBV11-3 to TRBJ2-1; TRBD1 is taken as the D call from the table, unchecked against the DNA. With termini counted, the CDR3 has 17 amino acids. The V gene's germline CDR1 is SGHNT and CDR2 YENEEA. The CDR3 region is CASSLGRGEWGVDEQSL.